The source of this TCR beta chain is a study of blood T cells in healthy people across ages. General study results and limits: Diversity was estimated from one million T cells, and these estimates were considered underestimates.

This clonotype has more than one count but fewer than ten. Its antigen is not known. Deletions cut 6 bases from V and 7 bases from J, with 15 bases between. Germline V gene data show CDR1 as LNHDA and CDR2 as SQIVND (reference sequence). The CDR3 runs 14 residues. Healthy Caucasian individuals from Russia aged about 6 to 95 served as donors. Using a J-beta primer mix together with a sample-barcoded 5' primer, a second PCR was run for about 7 to 12 cycles. TCRdb reprocessed the 5' RACE reads with MiXCR, giving one entry per CDR3 protein. The table records some 760,000 distinct CDR3 sequences, approximately 25% of them present only once. In addition, the sample was reused for a study of T cells of mothers and their children. That study reports: Related mother-child pairs shared slightly more overlap than unrelated pairs, but the difference was non-significant.

V and J are TRBV19 and TRBJ1-4, with a possible D match to TRBD1 (5 bases). The sample comprised blood. The TCR was taken from a boy between 10 and 17 years old in good health. The CDR3: CASSDQGRSEKLFF. In nucleotides, the CDR3 is TGTGCCAGTAGCGACCAGGGAAGGAGTGAAAAACTGTTTTTT.